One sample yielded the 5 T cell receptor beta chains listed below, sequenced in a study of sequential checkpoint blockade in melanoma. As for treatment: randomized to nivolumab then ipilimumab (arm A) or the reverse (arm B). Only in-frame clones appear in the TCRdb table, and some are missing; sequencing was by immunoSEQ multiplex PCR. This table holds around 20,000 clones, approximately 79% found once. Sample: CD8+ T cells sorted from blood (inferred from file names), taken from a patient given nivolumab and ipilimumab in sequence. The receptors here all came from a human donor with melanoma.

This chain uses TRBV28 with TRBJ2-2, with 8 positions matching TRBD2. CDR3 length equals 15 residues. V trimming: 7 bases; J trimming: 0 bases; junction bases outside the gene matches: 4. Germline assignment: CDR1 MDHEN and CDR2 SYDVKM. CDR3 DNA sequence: TGTGCCAGCATCCTAGCGGGCTCGAACACCGGGGAGCTGTTTTTT. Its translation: CASILAGSNTGELFF.

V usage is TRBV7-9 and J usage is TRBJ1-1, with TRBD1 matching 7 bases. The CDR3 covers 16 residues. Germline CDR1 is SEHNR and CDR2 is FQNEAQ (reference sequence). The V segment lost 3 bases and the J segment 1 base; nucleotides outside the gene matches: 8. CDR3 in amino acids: CASSLIHRGWNTEAFF. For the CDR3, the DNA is TGTGCCAGCAGCTTGATCCACAGGGGATGGAACACTGAAGCTTTCTTT.

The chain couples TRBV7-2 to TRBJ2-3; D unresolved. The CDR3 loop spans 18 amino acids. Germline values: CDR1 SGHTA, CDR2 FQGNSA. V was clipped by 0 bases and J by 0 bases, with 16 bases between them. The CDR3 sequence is CASSLAPARPGSTDTQYF. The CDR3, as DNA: TGTGCCAGCAGCTTAGCGCCTGCCCGACCCGGGAGCACAGATACGCAGTATTTT.

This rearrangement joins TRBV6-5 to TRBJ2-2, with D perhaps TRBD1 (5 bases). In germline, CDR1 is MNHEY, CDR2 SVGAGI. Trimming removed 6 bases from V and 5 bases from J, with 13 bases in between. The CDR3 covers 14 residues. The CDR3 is CASRPGLGTGELFF. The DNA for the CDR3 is TGTGCCAGCAGACCAGGGCTGGGAACCGGGGAGCTGTTTTTT.

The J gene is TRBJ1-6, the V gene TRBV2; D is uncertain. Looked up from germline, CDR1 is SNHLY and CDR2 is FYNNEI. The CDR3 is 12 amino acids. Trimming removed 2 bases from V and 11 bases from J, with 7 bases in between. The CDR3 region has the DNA TGTGCCAGCAGTGAACCTCCGGCACCCCTCCACTTT. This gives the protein CASSEPPAPLHF.